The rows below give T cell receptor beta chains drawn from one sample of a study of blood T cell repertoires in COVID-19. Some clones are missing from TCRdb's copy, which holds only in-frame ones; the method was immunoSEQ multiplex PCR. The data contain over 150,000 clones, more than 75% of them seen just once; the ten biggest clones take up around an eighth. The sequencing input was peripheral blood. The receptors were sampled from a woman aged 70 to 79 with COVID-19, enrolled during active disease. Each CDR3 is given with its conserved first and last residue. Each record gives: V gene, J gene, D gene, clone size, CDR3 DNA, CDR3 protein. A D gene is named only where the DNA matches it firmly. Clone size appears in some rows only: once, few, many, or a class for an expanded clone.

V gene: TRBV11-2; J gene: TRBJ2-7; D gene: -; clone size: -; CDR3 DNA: TGTGCCAGCAGCTTAGGCCGAATTGAGTACGAGCAGTACTTC; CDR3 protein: CASSLGRIEYEQYF
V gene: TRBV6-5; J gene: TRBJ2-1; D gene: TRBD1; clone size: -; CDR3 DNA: TGTGCCAGCAGGTACCACAGGGGTGAGCAGTTCTTC; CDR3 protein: CASRYHRGEQFF
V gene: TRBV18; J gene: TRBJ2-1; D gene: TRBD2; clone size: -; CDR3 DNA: TGTGCCAGCTCACAAAACCCGAGCGGGAGGACCAATGAGCAGTTCTTC; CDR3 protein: CASSQNPSGRTNEQFF
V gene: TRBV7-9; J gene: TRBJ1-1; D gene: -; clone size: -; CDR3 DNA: TGTGCCAGCAGCTTAGGGCCAATGAACACTGAAGCTTTCTTT; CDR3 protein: CASSLGPMNTEAFF
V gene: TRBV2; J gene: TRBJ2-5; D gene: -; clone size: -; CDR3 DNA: TGTGCCAGCAGTGTGCACACCCAAGAGACCCAGTACTTC; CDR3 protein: CASSVHTQETQYF
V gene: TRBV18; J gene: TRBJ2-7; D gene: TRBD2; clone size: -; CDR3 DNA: TGTGCCAGCTCAACAACCGAAGGCGGGAGTCTATACGAGCAGTACTTC; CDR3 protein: CASSTTEGGSLYEQYF
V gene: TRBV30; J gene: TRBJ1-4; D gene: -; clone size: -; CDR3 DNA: TGTGCCTGGGACACAGAAGGAGGTGAAAAACTGTTTTTT; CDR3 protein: CAWDTEGGEKLFF
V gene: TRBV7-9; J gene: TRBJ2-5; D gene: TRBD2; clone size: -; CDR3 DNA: TGTGCCAGCAGCTTACCCAGGGAGGGGGAGACCCAGTACTTC; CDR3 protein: CASSLPREGETQYF
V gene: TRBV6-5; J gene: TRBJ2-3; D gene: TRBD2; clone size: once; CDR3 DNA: TGTGCCAGCAGTTCTCTGCGGGAGCGACGCACAGATACGCAGTATTTT; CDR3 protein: CASSSLRERRTDTQYF
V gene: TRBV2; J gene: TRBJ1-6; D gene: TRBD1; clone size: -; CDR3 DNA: TGTGCCAGCAGTGAAGCCGGGACAGGGCTAGCACCCCTCCACTTT; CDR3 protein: CASSEAGTGLAPLHF
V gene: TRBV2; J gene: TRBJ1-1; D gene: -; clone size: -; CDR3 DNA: TGTGCCAGTGCAGAACAGGGAGTGGGCACTGAAGCTTTCTTT; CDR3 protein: CASAEQGVGTEAFF
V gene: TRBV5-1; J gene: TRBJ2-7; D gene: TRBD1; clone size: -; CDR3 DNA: TGCGCCAGCAGCTTGGAGGGACAGGGGGCACACGAGCAGTACTTC; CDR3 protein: CASSLEGQGAHEQYF
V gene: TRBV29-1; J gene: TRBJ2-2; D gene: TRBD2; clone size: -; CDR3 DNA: TGCAGCGTTCCTGGGGGAGGGGTTGGCACCGGGGAGCTGTTTTTT; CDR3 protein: CSVPGGGVGTGELFF
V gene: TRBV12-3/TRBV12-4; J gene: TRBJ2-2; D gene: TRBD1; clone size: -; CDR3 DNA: TGTGCCAGCAGCAGGGGGAACGGGGAGCTGTTTTTT; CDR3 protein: CASSRGNGELFF
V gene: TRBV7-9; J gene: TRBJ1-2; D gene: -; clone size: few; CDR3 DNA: TGTGCCAGCAGCCGCGGGGAGGAGTTAGGCTACACCTTC; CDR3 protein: CASSRGEELGYTF
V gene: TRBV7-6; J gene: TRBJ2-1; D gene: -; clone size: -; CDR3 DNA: TGTGCCAGCAGCTTACAACCCAGCGGTATATACAATGAGCAGTTCTTC; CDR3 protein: CASSLQPSGIYNEQFF